One sample yielded the 26 T cell receptor beta chains listed below, sequenced in a study of T cells after yellow fever vaccination. TCRdb reprocessed the 5' RACE reads with MiXCR, giving one entry per CDR3 protein. The data contain a few hundred thousand distinct CDR3 sequences, approximately 10% of them seen just once; the ten biggest clones take up roughly 18%. This material consisted of PBMCs, taken on the day of the first yellow fever vaccination. Every receptor here comes from a man in his late teens or twenties who received the YFV17D yellow fever vaccine.

This clonotype was recorded once. This chain joins TRBV6-5 and TRBJ1-2; no clear D. CDR1 MNHEY and CDR2 SVGAGI come from the germline V gene. The CDR3 has 14 amino acids. V dropped 1 base and J dropped 2 bases, with 8 bases sitting between them. This chain's CDR3 is CASSYLGRNYGYTF. In DNA form, the CDR3 reads TGTGCCAGCAGTTACTTAGGGCGGAACTATGGCTACACCTTC.

The chain combines TRBV7-3 with TRBJ1-6; D ambiguous. CDR3 length equals 13 residues. Germline V gene lookup returns CDR1 SGHTA and CDR2 FQGTGA. V was pared by 0 bases and J by 4 bases, with 1 base between. The CDR3 loop reads CASSLTYNSPLHF. The CDR3 nucleotides read TGTGCCAGCAGCTTAACGTATAATTCACCCCTCCACTTT.

This clonotype was seen a few times. The chain employs TRBV29-1 and TRBJ1-1; the match to TRBD1 covers 7 bases. The germline V gene encodes CDR1 SQVTM and CDR2 ANQGSEA. There are 15 residues in the CDR3. Trimming took 0 bases from V and 8 from J; bases not matched to a gene: 12. CDR3 DNA: TGCAGCGTTGAAGAAAGAGACAGGGCGAGGGGCGAAGCTTTCTTT. Translated: CSVEERDRARGEAFF.

This clonotype showed up just a few times. Sequence at one end of the junction differs from germline and may be a read error. The gene calls are TRBV20-1 and TRBJ2-3; 9 nucleotides line up with TRBD1. Germline CDR1 and CDR2: DFQATT and SNEGSKA (reference sequence). This CDR3 is 14 amino acids long. The CDR3 DNA reads TGCTGTGCTAGAAACAGGGGGCCCCCGGATACGCAGTATTTT. Amino acids: CCARNRGPPDTQYF.

CDR3 amino acids: CASSLQGATGANVLTF. Here the CDR3 DNA reads TGCGCCAGCAGCTTACAGGGGGCAACTGGGGCCAACGTCCTGACTTTC. The chain carries TRBV5-1 and TRBJ2-6; the match to TRBD1 covers 9 bases. Germline assignment: CDR1 SGHRS and CDR2 YFSETQ. After removal of 2 bases from V and 2 bases from J, the junction contained 2 bases not matched to a gene. CDR3 length: 16 residues.

This clonotype was detected a few times. The gene calls are TRBV15 and TRBJ1-6; D unclear. Germline V CDR1 and CDR2: LNHNV, YYDKDF (reference sequence). V was clipped by 6 bases and J by 6 bases, with 6 bases between them. The CDR3 is made up of 12 amino acids. The CDR3 loop is CATSDFNSPLHF. CDR3 in DNA: TGTGCCACCAGTGATTTTAATTCACCCCTCCACTTT.

The CDR3 sequence: CASSLDGRVYQETQYF. CDR3 nucleotide sequence: TGCGCCAGCAGCTTAGACGGCAGAGTGTACCAAGAGACCCAGTACTTC. The chain has TRBV5-1 and TRBJ2-5; no reliable D call. Germline CDR1 is SGHRS and CDR2 is YFSETQ. Between the trimmed V and J ends, which lost 2 bases and 0 bases, there was a span of 14 bases. CDR3 length: 16 amino acids.

The rearrangement joins TRBV7-2 to TRBJ2-7, with 8 bases matching TRBD2. Germline assignment: CDR1 SGHTA and CDR2 FQGNSA. V shed 1 base, J shed 3 bases, and the junction held 11 bases outside the gene matches. CDR3 length: 17 residues. CDR3 nucleotides: TGTGCCAGCAGCTTAGGTTTAGCGGGGTCCCTCCGCTACGAGCAGTACTTC. Translating it yields CASSLGLAGSLRYEQYF.

The chain joins TRBV10-3 to TRBJ2-3; tentatively, D is TRBD2 (5 bases). Trimming took off 9 bases at V and 4 bases at J, with 14 bases between the two ends. Germline V CDR1 and CDR2: ENHRY, SYGVKD. CDR3 length equals 13 residues. This CDR3 is CAMGSGIPDTQYF. In nucleotides, the CDR3 is TGTGCCATGGGGTCGGGGATCCCAGATACGCAGTATTTT.

This rearrangement joins TRBV7-2 to TRBJ2-1; 7 positions agree with TRBD1. The CDR3 is 16 amino acids. Germline V CDR1 and CDR2: SGHTA, FQGNSA. J was trimmed by 2 bases and V by 2 bases; bases with no gene match: 6. The CDR3 is CASSLMRGPPYNEQFF. The CDR3 DNA reads TGTGCCAGCAGCTTAATGAGGGGGCCTCCCTACAATGAGCAGTTCTTC. The full variable domain, rest sourced from reference TRBV7-2 and TRBJ2-1, is GAGVSQSPSNKVTEKGKDVELRCDPISGHTALYWYRQSLGQGLEFLIYFQGNSAPDKSGLPSDRFSAERTGGSVSTLTIQRTQQEDSAVYLCASSLMRGPPYNEQFFGPGTRLTVL.

This clonotype was recorded a few times. CDR3 sequence (DNA): TGTGCCAGCAGCCAAGAAGGGACAGGGGTCCGGACGGCTTTCTTT. Protein: CASSQEGTGVRTAFF. The chain employs TRBV4-2 and TRBJ1-1; TRBD1 matches at 10 bases. V dropped 0 bases and J dropped 11; count of bases not matched to a gene: 9. CDR3 length equals 15 residues. Germline CDR1 and CDR2: LGHNA and YNFKEQ.

This clonotype was picked up many times. The rearrangement uses TRBV5-4 and TRBJ1-6, with D possibly being TRBD1 (6 bases). The germline gives CDR1 SGHNT, CDR2 YYREEE (reference sequence). Trimming took off 6 bases at V and 8 bases at J, with 18 bases between the two ends. The CDR3 extends over 15 amino acids. The CDR3 DNA reads as TGTGCCAGCAACCTAGACAACAGGGTTGATTCACCCCTCCACTTT. Amino acids: CASNLDNRVDSPLHF.

CDR3 in amino acids: CASSVDQGRDEQYF. The CDR3 coding sequence is TGTGCCAGCAGCGTGGACCAGGGAAGGGACGAGCAGTACTTC. The rearrangement joins TRBV9 to TRBJ2-7, with D perhaps matching TRBD1 (5 bases). This CDR3 contains 14 residues. Trimming pared 2 bases from V and 5 bases from J, leaving 14 bases between. Germline CDR1 SGDLS, CDR2 YYNGEE.

The chain links TRBV20-1 to TRBJ2-1; D not resolved. CDR3 size: 17 residues. Germline CDR1 DFQATT, CDR2 SNEGSKA (reference sequence). Trimming took off 3 bases at V and 4 bases at J, with 22 bases between the two ends. CDR3: CSASEGRKGSRYNEQFF. Written as DNA, the CDR3 is TGCAGTGCTAGCGAAGGCAGGAAGGGATCTAGGTACAATGAGCAGTTCTTC.

This clonotype was seen only a few times. The rearrangement joins TRBV4-3 to TRBJ2-2; 8 bases fit TRBD1. V lost 0 bases, J lost 0 bases, and 3 bases stayed unmatched. Germline V lookup: CDR1 LGHNA, CDR2 YSLEER. The CDR3 has 17 amino acids. CDR3 nucleotides: TGCGCCAGCAGCCAAGAACCACAGGGGGCGAACACCGGGGAGCTGTTTTTT. It yields the protein CASSQEPQGANTGELFF.

The rearrangement uses TRBV12-3 or TRBV12-4 and TRBJ2-5; TRBD2 agrees at 8 bases. CDR3 length: 16 amino acids. Trimming cost V 4 bases and J 2 bases; bases outside gene matches: 9. This chain's CDR3 is CASSSAGGGPQETQYF. The CDR3 DNA reads TGTGCCAGCAGTTCGGCGGGGGGTGGGCCTCAAGAGACCCAGTACTTC.

This clonotype came up many times. This chain uses TRBV29-1 with TRBJ2-3; tentative D call: TRBD1 (5 bases). The CDR3 length is 17 residues. The germline V gene has CDR1 SQVTM and CDR2 ANQGSEA. The germline V and J ends were trimmed by 3 bases and 2 bases, with 21 bases remaining between them. The CDR3 DNA sequence: TGCAGCGTTGAGTTTGAGAACAGGCACCTGCCCACAGATACGCAGTATTTT. It yields the protein CSVEFENRHLPTDTQYF.

This clonotype came up a few times. The chain recombines TRBV25-1 with TRBJ2-5; D is undetermined. Germline V gene lookup returns CDR1 MGHDK and CDR2 SYGVNS. This CDR3 region has 12 residues. The V and J ends lost 7 bases and 1 base respectively, with 7 bases between them. In DNA, the CDR3 is TGTGCCAGCAATCAGGCCCAAGAGACCCAGTACTTC. Its protein product is CASNQAQETQYF.

The chain links TRBV19 to TRBJ2-3; D is uncertain. This CDR3 spans 14 amino acids. CDR1 is LNHDA, CDR2 SQIVND, per germline (reference sequence). V gave up 7 bases and J gave up 5 bases, with 16 bases separating them. DNA for the CDR3: TGTGCCAGTAAATCGGCAGGCTGGGTAGATACGCAGTATTTT. It codes for CASKSAGWVDTQYF.

A few counts support this clonotype. The J gene is TRBJ2-7, the V gene TRBV12-3 or TRBV12-4; 9 positions match TRBD1. V gave up 3 bases and J gave up 5 bases; unmatched junction bases: 2. The CDR3 runs to 13 residues. CDR3 sequence (DNA): TGTGCCAGCAGTTTGAACAGGGGGCACGAGCAGTACTTC. It translates to CASSLNRGHEQYF.

In the case of this clonotype: The junction and the germline gene differ at one end; a read error may be behind it. The chain uses TRBV14 and TRBJ1-1; D not resolved. The CDR3 totals 13 residues. CDR1 is SGHDN, CDR2 FVKESK, per germline. CDR3 sequence (DNA): TGTGCCAGCAGCCAACGAACTAACACTGTAGCTTTCTTT. Translation: CASSQRTNTVAFF. The variable domain in full, with the rest retrieved from reference TRBV14 and TRBJ1-1, is EAGVTQFPSHSVIEKGQTVTLRCDPISGHDNLYWYRRVMGKEIKFLLHFVKESKQDESGMPNNRFLAERTGGTYSTLKVQPAELEDSGVYFCASSQRTNTVAFFGQGTRLTVV.

This clonotype was counted ten times or more. V is TRBV11-2 and J is TRBJ2-1; D not certain. The germline V gene encodes CDR1 SGHAT and CDR2 FQNNGV. The CDR3 contains 15 residues. The V gene lost 4 bases and the J gene lost 4 bases, with 14 bases spanning the gap. CDR3 in DNA: TGTGCCAGCAGCTCCCCGATGGGCAGGTACAATGAGCAGTTCTTC. It codes for CASSSPMGRYNEQFF.

This clonotype was seen a handful of times. The chain links TRBV20-1 to TRBJ1-3, with unresolved D. The CDR3 is 14 amino acids. The V end was cut by 5 bases, the J end by 0 bases, with 11 bases between. The germline gives CDR1 DFQATT, CDR2 SNEGSKA (reference sequence). CDR3 sequence (DNA): TGCAGTGCTCAGAGGCGAAGCTCTGGAAACACCATATATTTT. It specifies CSAQRRSSGNTIYF.

The chain combines TRBV10-3 with TRBJ1-2; D gene unclear. From germline, CDR1 is ENHRY and CDR2 SYGVKD. The CDR3 runs 15 residues. V lost 0 bases, J lost 2 bases, and 10 bases lay in between. In DNA form, the CDR3 reads TGTGCCATCAGTGAGTCAGGCGGACGAAACTATGGCTACACCTTC. As protein: CAISESGGRNYGYTF.

The chain uses TRBV6-1 and TRBJ1-5; D unresolved. Trimming pared 3 bases from V and 9 bases from J, leaving 18 bases between. This CDR3 comprises 15 residues. CDR1 and CDR2 from the germline V gene are MNHNS and SASEGT. CDR3 in amino acids: CASSERTGRVLPQHF. The DNA for the CDR3 is TGTGCCAGCAGTGAGAGGACGGGTCGGGTACTGCCCCAGCATTTT.

The chain has TRBV4-3 and TRBJ2-2; D may correspond to TRBD1 or TRBD2 (5 bases each). This CDR3 has 18 residues. Germline CDR1 is LGHNA and CDR2 is YSLEER. V lost 0 bases, J lost 2 bases, and 16 bases lay in between. In DNA form, the CDR3 reads TGCGCCAGCAGCCAAGATAAGGCGACAGCGGAAAACACCGGGGAGCTGTTTTTT. Amino acid sequence: CASSQDKATAENTGELFF.